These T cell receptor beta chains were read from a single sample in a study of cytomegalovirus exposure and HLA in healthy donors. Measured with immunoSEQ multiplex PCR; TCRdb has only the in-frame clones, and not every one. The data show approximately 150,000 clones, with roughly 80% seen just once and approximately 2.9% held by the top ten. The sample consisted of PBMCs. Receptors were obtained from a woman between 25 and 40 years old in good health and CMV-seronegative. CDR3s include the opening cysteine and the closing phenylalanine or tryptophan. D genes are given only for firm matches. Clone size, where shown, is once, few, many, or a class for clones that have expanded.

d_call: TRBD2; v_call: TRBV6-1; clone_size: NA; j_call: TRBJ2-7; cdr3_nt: TGTGCCAGCAGTGAAAATAGCGGGGCCTACGAGCAGTACTTC; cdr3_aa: CASSENSGAYEQYF
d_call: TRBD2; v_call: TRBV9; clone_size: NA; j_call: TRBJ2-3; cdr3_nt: TGTGCCAGCAGCGTAGAGATTAGCGGGAGGGCAACAGATACGCAGTATTTT; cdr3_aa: CASSVEISGRATDTQYF
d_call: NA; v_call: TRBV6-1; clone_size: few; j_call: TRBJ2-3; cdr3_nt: TGTGCCAGCAGTCAGCAGACATCAGATACGCAGTATTTT; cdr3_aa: CASSQQTSDTQYF
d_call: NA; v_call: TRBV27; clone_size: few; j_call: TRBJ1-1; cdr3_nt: TGTGCCAGCAGTTTAAACAGGGACACTGAAGCTTTCTTT; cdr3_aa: CASSLNRDTEAFF
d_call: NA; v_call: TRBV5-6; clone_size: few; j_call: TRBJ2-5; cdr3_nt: TGTGCCAGCAGCTTGGGGAGTAACCCTCAAGAGACCCAGTACTTC; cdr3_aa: CASSLGSNPQETQYF
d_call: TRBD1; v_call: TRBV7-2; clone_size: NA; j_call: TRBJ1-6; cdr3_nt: TGTGCCAGCGGGACAGACCTTCCTTCAAATTCACCCCTCCACTTT; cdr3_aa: CASGTDLPSNSPLHF
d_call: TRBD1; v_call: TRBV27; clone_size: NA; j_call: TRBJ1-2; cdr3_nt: TGTGCCAGCAGTTTCATTGGGACAGTTAACTATGGCTACACCTTC; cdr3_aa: CASSFIGTVNYGYTF
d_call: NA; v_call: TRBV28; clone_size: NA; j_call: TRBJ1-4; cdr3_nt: TGTGCCAGCAGTTGGTCGGACCGGGGGGAAAAACTGTTTTTT; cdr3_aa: CASSWSDRGEKLFF
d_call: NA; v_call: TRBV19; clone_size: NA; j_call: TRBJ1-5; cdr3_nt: TGTGCCAGTAGTATCGGGGGGAATAAGCCCCAGCATTTT; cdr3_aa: CASSIGGNKPQHF
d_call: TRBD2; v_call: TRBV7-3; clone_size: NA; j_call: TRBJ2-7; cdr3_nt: TGTGCCAGCAGCTCGCCCCTAGCGGGGGGATTCTACGAGCAGTACTTC; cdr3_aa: CASSSPLAGGFYEQYF
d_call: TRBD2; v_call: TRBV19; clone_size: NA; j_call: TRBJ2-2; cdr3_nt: TGTGCCAGTAGTATAATTAGCGGGAGCGGGGAGCTGTTTTTT; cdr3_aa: CASSIISGSGELFF
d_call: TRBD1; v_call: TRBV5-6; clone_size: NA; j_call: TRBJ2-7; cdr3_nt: TGTGCCAGCAGCTTGGGGGGGACAGGGTGGAGGGTTTGCGAGCAGTACTTC; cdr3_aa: CASSLGGTGWRVCEQYF
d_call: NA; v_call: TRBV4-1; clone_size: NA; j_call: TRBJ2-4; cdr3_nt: TGCGCCAGCAGCCAAGAAATAACTAATGGGGGCGCGGGGGACATTCAGTACTTC; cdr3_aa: CASSQEITNGGAGDIQYF
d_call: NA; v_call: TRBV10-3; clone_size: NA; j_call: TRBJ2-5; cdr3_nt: TGTGCCATCAGCTCTAGCGAACAAGAGACCCAGTACTTC; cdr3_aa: CAISSSEQETQYF
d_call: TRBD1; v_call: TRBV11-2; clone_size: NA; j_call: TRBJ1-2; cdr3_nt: TGTGCCAGCAGCCCCACGGGACAGGGGTCCTACTATGGCTACACCTTC; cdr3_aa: CASSPTGQGSYYGYTF
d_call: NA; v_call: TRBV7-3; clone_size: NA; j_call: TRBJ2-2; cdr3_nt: TGTGCCAGCAGCTTACGAGGTGGCTACGACACCGGGGAGCTGTTTTTT; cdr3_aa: CASSLRGGYDTGELFF
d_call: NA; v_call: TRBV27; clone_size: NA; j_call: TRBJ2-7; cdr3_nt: TGTGCCAGCAGTAGACAGGCCTACCCCGTTTCGGTCCCCTACGAGCAGTACTTC; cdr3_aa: CASSRQAYPVSVPYEQYF
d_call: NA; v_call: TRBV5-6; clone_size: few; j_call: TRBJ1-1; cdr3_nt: TGTGCCAGCAGCTTGGGGGTTACAGGGAACACTGAAGCTTTCTTT; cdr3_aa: CASSLGVTGNTEAFF
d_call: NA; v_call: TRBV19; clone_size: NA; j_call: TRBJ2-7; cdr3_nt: TGTGCCAGTAGCTTAGCTTCGGACGGACACTACGAGCAGTACTTC; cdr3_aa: CASSLASDGHYEQYF
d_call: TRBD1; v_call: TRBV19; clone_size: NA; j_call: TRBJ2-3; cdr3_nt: TGTGCCAGTAGTCCCTGGACAGGGATCGGCACAGATACGCAGTATTTT; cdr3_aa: CASSPWTGIGTDTQYF
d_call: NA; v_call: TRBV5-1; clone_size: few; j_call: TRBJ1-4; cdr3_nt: TGCGCCAGCAGCTTGGGGCAAAATGAAAAACTGTTTTTT; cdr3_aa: CASSLGQNEKLFF
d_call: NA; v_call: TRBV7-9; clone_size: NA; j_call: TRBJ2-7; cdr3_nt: TGTGCCAGCAGCTTAGCGTATGCAGGGTTCGAGCAGTACTTC; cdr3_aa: CASSLAYAGFEQYF
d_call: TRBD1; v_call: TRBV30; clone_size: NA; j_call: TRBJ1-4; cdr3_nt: TGTGCCTGGAGTGGGAGACAAAAGGGGGCCTTGGAAAAACTGTTTTTT; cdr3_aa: CAWSGRQKGALEKLFF
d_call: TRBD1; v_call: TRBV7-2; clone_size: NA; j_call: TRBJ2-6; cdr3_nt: TGTGCCAGCAGCTCCCGGGACAGGGTTGCCAACGTCCTGACTTTC; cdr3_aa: CASSSRDRVANVLTF
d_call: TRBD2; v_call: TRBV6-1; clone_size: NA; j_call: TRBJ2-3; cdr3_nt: TGTGCCACCGTAAGACTAGCGGGAGCGGAAGATACGCAGTATTTT; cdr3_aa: CATVRLAGAEDTQYF
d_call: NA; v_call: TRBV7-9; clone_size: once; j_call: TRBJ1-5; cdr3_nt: TGTGCCAGCAGCCTAGGATGGGAGGGTGATCAGCCCCAGCATTTT; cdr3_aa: CASSLGWEGDQPQHF
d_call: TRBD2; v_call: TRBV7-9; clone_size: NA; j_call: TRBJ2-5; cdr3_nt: TGTGCCAGCAGCTTGGCTAGCGGGGAGCAAGAGACCCAGTACTTC; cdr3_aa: CASSLASGEQETQYF